This passage covers 3 T cell receptor beta chains from one sample sequenced in a study of human T cells and chemical hapten exposure. Time point in this sample: healthy volunteer bleed at 2 weeks. From whole blood left unfractionated, total RNA was extracted. TCRdb re-called the RACE reads through MiXCR, storing one row per CDR3 protein. The sample records approximately 33,000 distinct CDR3 sequences, 6.5% to 9% being singletons. The sequenced sample consisted of whole blood. The receptors derive from a human donor in good health. Some clones in this sample may be carry-over from other donors' samples.

Only a few counts were recorded for this clonotype. One base away lies a much larger clone, so this may be a sequencing read error. The V call is TRBV29-1, the J call TRBJ1-1; 9 nucleotides line up with TRBD1. The germline gives CDR1 SQVTM, CDR2 ANQGSEA. With V trimmed by 7 bases and J by 11 bases, 5 bases remained unmatched. CDR3 length equals 10 residues. The CDR3 bases are TGCAGCGCTTGGACAGGGGTGGCTTTCTTT. Protein product: CSAWTGVAFF.

This clonotype turned up a few times. This chain connects TRBV7-9 to TRBJ1-5, with D perhaps matching TRBD1 (5 bases). The CDR3 contains 13 residues. The germline CDR1 and CDR2 sequences are SEHNR and FQNEAQ (reference sequence). V was trimmed by 8 bases and J by 4 bases, leaving 12 bases between them. CDR3 bases: TGTGCCAGCGGGGCAGCGTTAAATCAGCCCCAGCATTTT. This translates into CASGAALNQPQHF.

The J gene is TRBJ1-1, the V gene TRBV28; possible D gene TRBD1, 6 bases. Germline assignment: CDR1 MDHEN and CDR2 SYDVKM. V was pared by 3 bases and J by 4 bases, with 12 bases between. The CDR3 loop spans 14 amino acids. CDR3 DNA sequence: TGTGCCAGCAGTTTGTCCCCAGGGGCCACTGAAGCTTTCTTT. Translating gives CASSLSPGATEAFF.